The 23 T cell receptor beta chains in this list originate from one sample, sequenced in a study of identical twins. From the 5' RACE reads, TCRdb called clonotypes with MiXCR, one entry per CDR3 protein. The sample includes about 660,000 distinct CDR3 sequences, more than 6.5% of them seen just once. These data also formed part of another study, on yellow fever vaccine responses in identical twins.

Material for sequencing was PBMCs. These receptors originate from a woman aged 18 to 35 in good health.

This clonotype was picked up a small number of times. This chain uses TRBV11-3 with TRBJ2-1; D is unresolved. V was clipped by 5 bases and J by 5 bases, with 7 bases between them. Germline CDR1 is SGHNT and CDR2 is YENEEA. The CDR3 spans 12 residues. As DNA, the CDR3 is TGTGCCAGCAGCGTGGAAGACAATGAGCAGTTCTTC. As protein: CASSVEDNEQFF.

This clonotype has more than one count but fewer than ten. V gene TRBV28 combines with J gene TRBJ2-7; D ambiguous. The CDR3 sequence is 14 residues long. Trimming removed 4 bases at V and 4 bases at J, with 14 bases between. The germline CDR1 and CDR2 sequences are MDHEN and SYDVKM. This CDR3 reads CASSSGTPSYEQYF. In nucleotides, the CDR3 is TGTGCCAGCAGTTCCGGCACCCCTTCTTACGAGCAGTACTTC.

This clonotype was picked up a small number of times. The CDR3 protein is CAIPIETGGAYYGYTF. The CDR3, as DNA: TGTGCCATCCCTATAGAGACAGGGGGCGCGTACTATGGCTACACCTTC. The chain is built from TRBV10-3 and TRBJ1-2, with 10 bases lining up with TRBD1. Germline V gives CDR1 ENHRY, CDR2 SYGVKD. J gave up 3 bases and V 8 bases, and 12 bases lay outside the gene matches. There are 16 residues in the CDR3.

This clonotype came up many times. The gene calls are TRBV24-1 and TRBJ2-7; D is possibly TRBD1 (6 bases). This CDR3 is 19 amino acids long. V lost 3 bases to trimming and J lost 3 bases, with 26 bases between them. Germline V CDR1 and CDR2: KGHDR, SFDVKD. The CDR3 spells CATSDGRGRGPREGYEQYF. The CDR3 DNA reads as TGTGCCACCAGTGATGGCCGCGGCAGGGGCCCTCGAGAAGGCTACGAGCAGTACTTC.

This clonotype was counted only a few times. The genes are TRBV27 and TRBJ2-7; a possible D gene is TRBD2 (6 bases). The CDR3 spans 14 residues. Germline CDR1 is MNHEY and CDR2 is SMNVEV (reference sequence). Trimming removed 5 bases from V and 2 bases from J, with 13 bases in between. This chain's CDR3 is CASSTLGEAYEQYF. CDR3 in DNA: TGTGCCAGCAGTACTCTGGGGGAGGCCTACGAGCAGTACTTC.

This clonotype was found a few times. The chain recombines TRBV7-9 with TRBJ1-2; 10 nucleotides line up with TRBD1. Germline CDR1 reads SEHNR; CDR2 reads FQNEAQ (reference sequence). The CDR3 is 16 amino acids. The V segment lost 6 bases and the J segment 8 bases; nucleotides outside the gene matches: 15. CDR3 coding DNA: TGTGCCAGCAGAACCGACGGGTCGACAGGGGGCAAAGGCTACACCTTC. Its protein is CASRTDGSTGGKGYTF.

This chain connects TRBV11-2 to TRBJ2-1; D tentatively reads TRBD1 or TRBD2 (6 bases each). V shed 1 base and J shed 5 bases, with 9 bases lying between them. The CDR3 runs 14 residues. Germline-derived CDR1 and CDR2 are SGHAT and FQNNGV. As DNA, the CDR3 is TGTGCCAGCAGCTTAGCAAGGGGGGACAATGAGCAGTTCTTC. Translating it yields CASSLARGDNEQFF.

The V call is TRBV12-3 or TRBV12-4, the J call TRBJ2-7; perhaps TRBD2 as D (7 bases). The CDR3 is made up of 15 amino acids. Trimming cost V 2 bases and J 2 bases, with 13 bases left between them. The CDR3 bases are TGTGCCAGCAGTTTACCCCCGGGGGGCGCCTACGAGCAGTACTTC. Translated: CASSLPPGGAYEQYF.

J is TRBJ2-5 and V is TRBV20-1; a weak D match, TRBD1 (6 bases). CDR1 is DFQATT, CDR2 SNEGSKA, per germline (reference sequence). With 6 bases removed from V and 1 base from J, the gap between germline ends came to 12 bases. This CDR3 spans 13 amino acids. CDR3 protein: CSAVDSPQETQYF. Here the CDR3 DNA reads TGCAGTGCGGTGGACAGCCCCCAAGAGACCCAGTACTTC.

This clonotype was observed many times. V is TRBV24-1 and J is TRBJ2-1; D gene unclear. The CDR3 runs to 15 residues. The ends were cut back, 3 bases at V and 5 bases at J, with 13 bases in the middle. Per germline, CDR1 KGHDR and CDR2 SFDVKD. In DNA, the CDR3 is TGTGCCACCAGTGATCCCGGTTACAGACACAATGAGCAGTTCTTC. It translates to CATSDPGYRHNEQFF.

The chain is built from TRBV27 and TRBJ1-5; D not certain. CDR1 and CDR2 from the germline V gene are MNHEY and SMNVEV (reference sequence). V dropped 5 bases and J dropped 6 bases, with 11 bases sitting between them. The CDR3 has 13 residues. The CDR3 coding sequence is TGTGCCAGCAGTATCTTGGGAGGTCAGCCCCAGCATTTT. Residues: CASSILGGQPQHF.

This clonotype has a count of ten or more. The rearrangement links TRBV29-1 to TRBJ2-5; unclear D gene. The CDR3 extends over 13 amino acids. CDR1 and CDR2 (germline): SQVTM, ANQGSEA. V was cut by 0 bases and J by 3 bases, with 8 bases left in between. The CDR3: CSVEDWAEETQYF. The CDR3 region has the DNA TGCAGCGTTGAAGATTGGGCGGAAGAGACCCAGTACTTC. Combining the CDR3 with reference TRBV29-1 and TRBJ2-5 gives the whole variable domain SAVISQKPSRDICQRGTSLTIQCQVDSQVTMMFWYRQQPGQSLTLIATANQGSEATYESGFVIDKFPISRPNLTFSTLTVSNMSPEDSSIYLCSVEDWAEETQYFGPGTRLLVL.

Many counts were recorded for this clonotype. The V and J genes are TRBV4-1 and TRBJ1-5, with 10 bases aligning to TRBD1. Per germline, CDR1 MGHRA and CDR2 YSYEKL. The V and J ends lost 1 base and 7 bases, in that order; junction bases with no gene match: 10. CDR3 length equals 17 residues. CDR3 in amino acids: CASSQVAGTGVGQPQHF. CDR3 coding DNA: TGCGCCAGCAGCCAAGTAGCCGGGACAGGGGTCGGACAGCCCCAGCATTTT.

J is TRBJ1-1 and V is TRBV29-1, with D tentatively TRBD1 (5 bases). The germline CDR1 and CDR2 sequences are SQVTM and ANQGSEA. The germline V and J ends were trimmed by 4 bases and 0 bases, with 6 bases remaining between them. This CDR3 is built from 12 residues. This CDR3 reads CSVVRVNTEAFF. The CDR3 coding sequence is TGCAGCGTTGTCAGGGTGAACACTGAAGCTTTCTTT.

This clonotype was seen a handful of times. This chain connects TRBV5-6 to TRBJ2-5; 9 bases map to TRBD2. Unmatched junction bases numbered 7, after V lost 3 bases and J lost 4 bases. Germline lookup yields CDR1 SGHDT and CDR2 YYEEEE. There are 15 residues in the CDR3. CDR3 amino acids: CASSSPGLARETQYF. CDR3 bases: TGTGCCAGCAGCTCACCGGGACTAGCAAGAGAGACCCAGTACTTC.

V usage is TRBV5-1 and J usage is TRBJ2-7; D ambiguous. V gave up 1 base and J gave up 3 bases, with 11 bases separating them. There are 14 residues in the CDR3. Germline V lookup: CDR1 SGHRS, CDR2 YFSETQ. In nucleotides, the CDR3 is TGCGCCAGCAGCTTGCGGCCAGGCTTCTACGAGCAGTACTTC. Translating gives CASSLRPGFYEQYF.

This clonotype was picked up a small number of times. DNA of the CDR3: TGCAGTGCTACCCTCGGACTAGCGGGGGGGCGAGAGCAGTACTTC. Translated, it gives CSATLGLAGGREQYF. V usage is TRBV20-1 and J usage is TRBJ2-7; 15 bases map to TRBD2. Per germline, CDR1 DFQATT and CDR2 SNEGSKA (reference sequence). This CDR3 region has 15 residues. With 4 bases clipped from V and 7 bases from J, the junction kept 8 bases outside the gene matches.

The chain links TRBV2 to TRBJ2-3; no firm D call. The germline gives CDR1 SNHLY, CDR2 FYNNEI. The V end lost 3 bases, the J end lost 4 bases, and 11 bases lay between the germline ends. CDR3 size: 14 residues. The DNA of the CDR3 is TGTGCCAGCAGTGACGGGTTAGGGCCAGATACGCAGTATTTT. Amino acid sequence: CASSDGLGPDTQYF. The full variable domain, with the rest looked up from reference TRBV2 and TRBJ2-3, is EPEVTQTPSHQVTQMGQEVILRCVPISNHLYFYWYRQILGQKVEFLVSFYNNEISEKSEIFDDQFSVERPDGSNFTLKIRSTKLEDSAMYFCASSDGLGPDTQYFGPGTRLTVL.

This clonotype was counted only a few times. The rearrangement joins TRBV5-6 to TRBJ2-2, with TRBD1 matching 7 bases. The V gene's germline CDR1 is SGHDT and CDR2 YYEEEE. Trimming removed 5 bases from V and 0 bases from J; junction bases left unmatched: 7. The length of the CDR3 is 16 residues. In nucleotides, the CDR3 is TGTGCCAGCAGTTATACCGGGACAGCGAACACCGGGGAGCTGTTTTTT. It codes for CASSYTGTANTGELFF.

This clonotype was counted only a few times. The V gene is TRBV6-1, the J gene TRBJ2-7; 12 bases are shared with TRBD2. CDR1 is MNHNS and CDR2 is SASEGT in the germline V gene. V trimming: 7 bases; J trimming: 0 bases; junction bases outside the gene matches: 7. This CDR3 is built from 16 residues. The CDR3 DNA sequence: TGTGCCAGCACCTTGGCTAGCGGGGGGGCCTCCTACGAGCAGTACTTC. Protein: CASTLASGGASYEQYF.

The chain joins TRBV20-1 to TRBJ2-3; 13 positions agree with TRBD2. Germline V gene sequence: CDR1 DFQATT, CDR2 SNEGSKA (reference sequence). This CDR3 has 16 amino acids. Unmatched junction bases numbered 4, after V lost 2 bases and J lost 2 bases. The CDR3 nucleotides are TGCAGTGCTAGATTGGGACTAGCGGGATTCACAGATACGCAGTATTTT. Translation gives CSARLGLAGFTDTQYF.

The sample holds one count of this clonotype. The chain recombines TRBV9 with TRBJ2-5, with 9 positions matching TRBD1. Germline-derived CDR1 and CDR2 are SGDLS and YYNGEE. The V and J ends lost 3 bases and 5 bases, in that order; junction bases with no gene match: 8. The CDR3 has 15 amino acids. The CDR3 DNA reads as TGTGCCAGCAGCGCGGACAGGGGCTCACGGGAGACCCAGTACTTC. This translates into CASSADRGSRETQYF.

There are many counts of this clonotype. The chain recombines TRBV12-3 or TRBV12-4 with TRBJ1-5; D is unclear. V lost 1 base and J lost 4, with 5 bases in between. The CDR3 spans 13 residues. CDR3 nucleotides: TGTGCCAGCAGTTTAGGGAAGAATCAGCCCCAGCATTTT. It encodes CASSLGKNQPQHF.